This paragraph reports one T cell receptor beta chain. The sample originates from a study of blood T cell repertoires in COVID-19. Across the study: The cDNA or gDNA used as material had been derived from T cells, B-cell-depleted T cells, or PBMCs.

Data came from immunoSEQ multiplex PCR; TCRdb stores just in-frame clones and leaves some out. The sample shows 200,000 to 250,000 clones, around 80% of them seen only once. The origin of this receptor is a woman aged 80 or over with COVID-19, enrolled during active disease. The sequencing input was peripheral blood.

The CDR3: CASSEGFSRPQHF. The CDR3 DNA follows: TGTGCCAGCAGTGAAGGATTCTCTAGGCCCCAGCATTTT. This chain links TRBV6-1 with TRBJ1-5; D gene uncertain. The V end was cut by 1 base, the J end by 9 bases, with 10 bases between. The CDR3 is 13 residues long. Germline lookup yields CDR1 MNHNS and CDR2 SASEGT.